Listed below are T cell receptor beta chains from one sample, sequenced in a study of T cells in Graves' hyperthyroidism and ophthalmopathy. MiXCR, run by TCRdb on the multiplex PCR reads, gives a single entry per CDR3 protein. The table records about 180,000 distinct CDR3 sequences, about a sixth of them present only once. The source material was blood. These receptors all stem from a woman aged 50 to 60 with Graves' hyperthyroidism. Both conserved end residues are part of each CDR3. The D gene is left open where the match is weak. The size field is filled for only some rows; it gives once, few, many or a size class.

CDR3 protein	CDR3 DNA	D gene	clone size	V gene	J gene
CASSLAPVRYEQYF	TGTGCCAGCAGCTTGGCGCCTGTTAGATACGAGCAGTACTTC	-	few	TRBV5-5	TRBJ2-7
CASSPGGPDGADTQYF	TGTGCCAGCTCACCAGGAGGGCCCGACGGGGCAGATACGCAGTATTTT	-	many	TRBV18	TRBJ2-3
CANSLLSDEQYF	TGTGCCAACAGCCTGCTTTCCGACGAGCAGTACTTC	-	-	TRBV7-9	TRBJ2-7
CASSYGQGRGNTEAFF	TGTGCCAGCAGCTATGGACAGGGCAGGGGGAACACTGAAGCTTTCTTT	TRBD1	many	TRBV11-1	TRBJ1-1
CASSPGQGGSDQETQYF	TGTGCCAGCAGCCCAGGGCAGGGGGGTTCAGACCAAGAGACCCAGTACTTC	-	many	TRBV7-2	TRBJ2-5
CASSQQTGHETQYF	TGTGCCAGCTCACAACAGACAGGCCACGAGACCCAGTACTTC	-	-	TRBV18	TRBJ2-5
CASSQDPGVLTEAFF	TGCGCCAGCAGCCAAGATCCAGGGGTACTCACTGAAGCTTTCTTT	-	few	TRBV4-1	TRBJ1-1
CASRPTGGPVESF	TGTGCCAGCCGACCCACGGGGGGGCCGGTCGAGTCCTTC	TRBD2	few	TRBV12-3/TRBV12-4	TRBJ2-1
CSVKDPGQGTGELFF	TGCAGCGTAAAGGATCCGGGACAGGGGACCGGGGAGCTGTTTTTT	TRBD1	many	TRBV29-1	TRBJ2-2
CSARGGTVNTEAFF	TGCAGTGCTAGGGGGGGGACAGTGAACACTGAAGCTTTCTTT	TRBD1	-	TRBV20-1	TRBJ1-1
CASTQHNEQFF	TGTGCCAGCACCCAGCACAATGAGCAGTTCTTC	-	-	TRBV5-6	TRBJ2-1
CASSLVPDSTDTQYF	TGTGCCAGCAGTTTAGTCCCGGACTCCACAGATACGCAGTATTTT	-	-	TRBV28	TRBJ2-3
CASSVWSGQGSDTQYF	TGTGCCAGCAGCGTATGGTCTGGACAGGGTTCAGATACGCAGTATTTT	TRBD1	-	TRBV9	TRBJ2-3
CSARDTSRNGYTF	TGCAGTGCTAGGGACACATCCCGGAATGGCTACACCTTC	-	many	TRBV20-1	TRBJ1-2
CASSQEFVYAEAFF	TGCGCCAGCAGCCAAGAGTTCGTATATGCTGAAGCTTTCTTT	-	few	TRBV4-1	TRBJ1-1
CASSRQGFYGYTF	TGTGCCAGCAGCCGACAGGGCTTCTATGGCTACACCTTC	TRBD1	many	TRBV3-1	TRBJ1-2
CASSFNRLVGDTQYF	TGTGCCAGCAGTTTCAACCGACTAGTCGGAGATACGCAGTATTTT	-	-	TRBV27	TRBJ2-3
CASSLGQGSTEAFF	TGTGCCAGCAGTCTGGGACAGGGGAGCACTGAAGCTTTCTTT	TRBD1	few	TRBV7-3	TRBJ1-1
CASRLKSGNNEQFF	TGTGCCAGCAGACTAAAAAGCGGGAACAATGAGCAGTTCTTC	TRBD2	-	TRBV6-1	TRBJ2-1
CASSPGSRAGEKLFF	TGCGCCAGCAGTCCCGGGAGCAGGGCCGGTGAAAAACTGTTTTTT	-	many	TRBV5-1	TRBJ1-4
CASSLGGNGYTF	TGTGCCAGCAGCTTAGGAGGGAACGGCTACACCTTC	-	many	TRBV7-9	TRBJ1-2
CASGSWVNNQPQHF	TGTGCCAGCGGCTCCTGGGTAAACAATCAGCCCCAGCATTTT	-	-	TRBV12-3/TRBV12-4	TRBJ1-5
CSARDWGGGGSPLHF	TGCAGTGCTAGAGATTGGGGGGGGGGCGGTTCACCCCTCCACTTT	-	-	TRBV20-1	TRBJ1-6
CASSLGMGRLNTEAFF	TGTGCCAGCAGCCTTGGAATGGGACGCTTAAACACTGAAGCTTTCTTT	-	-	TRBV6-2/TRBV6-3	TRBJ1-1
CASSQFLALQETQYF	TGTGCCAGCAGCCAATTTCTAGCCCTCCAGGAGACCCAGTACTTC	-	many	TRBV7-9	TRBJ2-5
CAWSGGSSYNEQFF	TGTGCCTGGAGTGGGGGTAGCTCCTACAATGAGCAGTTCTTC	-	-	TRBV30	TRBJ2-1
CSARGGVSTYEQYF	TGCAGTGCTAGGGGGGGGGTGTCGACCTACGAGCAGTACTTC	TRBD2	many	TRBV20-1	TRBJ2-7
CAIAQGKPEDTQYF	TGTGCCATTGCACAGGGAAAACCAGAAGATACGCAGTATTTT	-	many	TRBV12-3/TRBV12-4	TRBJ2-3
CASSRGNRAEEQYF	TGTGCCAGCAGCAGGGGAAACAGGGCGGAAGAGCAGTACTTC	-	-	TRBV28	TRBJ2-7
CASSLGTAYNEQFF	TGTGCCAGCAGCTTAGGGACAGCCTACAATGAGCAGTTCTTC	-	many	TRBV11-3	TRBJ2-1
CASSQGQVYTEAFF	TGTGCCAGCAGCCAAGGACAGGTATACACTGAAGCTTTCTTT	TRBD1	many	TRBV16	TRBJ1-1
CASSLRVQGEKLFF	TGTGCCAGCAGTTTAAGAGTCCAGGGCGAAAAACTGTTTTTT	-	many	TRBV12-3/TRBV12-4	TRBJ1-4
CASTHNSGLSNQPQHF	TGTGCCAGCACCCACAATTCGGGCCTTAGCAATCAGCCCCAGCATTTT	-	many	TRBV7-2	TRBJ1-5
CASSPPAPEFKQFF	TGTGCCAGCAGTCCACCCGCCCCGGAATTCAAGCAGTTCTTC	-	-	TRBV28	TRBJ2-1
CASSVRLEEGGYTF	TGCGCCAGCAGCGTGCGGCTTGAGGAGGGTGGCTACACCTTC	-	many	TRBV5-1	TRBJ1-2
CASSGQGLSYGYTF	TGTGCCAGCAGTGGACAGGGCTTGTCCTATGGCTACACCTTC	TRBD1	many	TRBV6-1	TRBJ1-2
CASSTVGYNEQFF	TGTGCCAGTTCGACGGTGGGCTACAATGAGCAGTTCTTC	-	many	TRBV19	TRBJ2-1